These T cell receptor beta chains were read from a single sample in a study of T cell repertoires in cytomegalovirus infection. No antigen has been identified for these receptors. MiXCR, applied by TCRdb to the reads, yields one record per CDR3 protein. The sample holds some 270,000 distinct CDR3 sequences, about 20% seen once. Sequencing was performed on cultured PBMCs, taken from culture after CMV antigen stimulation. The receptors were sampled from a human donor in good health (CMV status not recorded). Some clones in this sample may be carry-over from other donors' samples. Each CDR3 is given with its conserved first and last residue. D genes are given only for firm matches. Clone size is stated in some rows and not others, as once, few, many or a class when expanded.

J gene | V gene | clone size | D gene | CDR3 protein | CDR3 DNA
TRBJ1-1 | TRBV12-3/TRBV12-4 | few | . | CASTPEGFGAFF | TGTGCCAGCACCCCAGAGGGGTTTGGGGCTTTCTTT
TRBJ2-4 | TRBV20-1 | few | TRBD2 | CSARELAGLAKNIQYF | TGCAGTGCTAGAGAGCTAGCGGGGTTAGCCAAAAACATTCAGTACTTC
TRBJ2-1 | TRBV6-2/TRBV6-3 | . | TRBD2 | CASSTPSGSWHEQFF | TGTGCCAGCAGTACCCCTAGCGGGAGCTGGCATGAGCAGTTCTTC
TRBJ1-5 | TRBV7-8 | many | . | CASSFPGEGQPQHF | TGTGCCAGCAGCTTTCCAGGGGAAGGGCAGCCCCAGCATTTT
TRBJ2-5 | TRBV7-6 | . | TRBD2 | CASSRGGGVQETQYF | TGTGCCAGCAGCCGGGGGGGTGGAGTCCAAGAGACCCAGTACTTC
TRBJ2-5 | TRBV27 | . | TRBD2 | CASGGVGTTADQTQYF | TGTGCCAGCGGTGGTGTCGGGACTACGGCGGATCAGACCCAGTACTTC
TRBJ1-2 | TRBV25-1 | . | . | CASSATGNGYTF | TGTGCCAGCAGTGCGACAGGCAATGGCTACACCTTC
TRBJ1-5 | TRBV12-3/TRBV12-4 | many | . | CASSRADSNQPQHF | TGTGCCAGCAGTAGGGCAGATAGCAATCAGCCCCAGCATTTT
TRBJ2-3 | TRBV15 | . | . | CATSRDLGRAQYF | TGTGCCACCAGCAGAGATCTCGGTCGAGCGCAGTATTTT
TRBJ1-1 | TRBV7-9 | . | . | CASSLVGLTGLGNTEAFF | TGTGCCAGCAGCTTAGTAGGACTCACAGGGCTGGGGAACACTGAAGCTTTCTTT
TRBJ2-1 | TRBV20-1 | . | . | CSAPLAGRVSIYNEQFF | TGCAGTGCTCCCTTGGCGGGAAGAGTATCAATTTACAATGAGCAGTTCTTC
TRBJ1-1 | TRBV19 | many | . | CASSKGESTEAFF | TGTGCCAGTAGTAAGGGAGAGTCTACCGAAGCTTTCTTT
TRBJ1-5 | TRBV6-2/TRBV6-3 | . | . | CASIDPPATQPQHF | TGTGCCAGCATCGATCCGCCAGCAACTCAGCCCCAGCATTTT
TRBJ2-3 | TRBV4-1 | few | . | CASSQDLGSPSTDTQYF | TGCGCCAGCAGCCAAGATCTGGGCAGTCCTTCCACAGATACGCAGTATTTT
TRBJ2-3 | TRBV7-9 | many | TRBD2 | CASSPGGGRTDTQYF | TGTGCCAGCAGCCCAGGCGGGGGGCGCACAGATACGCAGTATTTT